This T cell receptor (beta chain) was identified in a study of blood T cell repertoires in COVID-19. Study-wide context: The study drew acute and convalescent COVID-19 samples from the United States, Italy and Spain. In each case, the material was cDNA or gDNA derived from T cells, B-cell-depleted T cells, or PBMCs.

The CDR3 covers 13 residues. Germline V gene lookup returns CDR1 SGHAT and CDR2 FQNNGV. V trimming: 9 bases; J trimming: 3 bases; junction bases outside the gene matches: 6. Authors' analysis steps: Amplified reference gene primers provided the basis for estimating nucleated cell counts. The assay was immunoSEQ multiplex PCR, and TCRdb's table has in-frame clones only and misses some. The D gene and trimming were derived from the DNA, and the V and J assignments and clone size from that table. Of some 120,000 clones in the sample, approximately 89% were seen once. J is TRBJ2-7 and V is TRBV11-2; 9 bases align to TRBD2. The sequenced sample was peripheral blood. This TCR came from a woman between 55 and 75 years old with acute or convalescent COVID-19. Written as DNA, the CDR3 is TGTGCCAGTTCGAGGACTAGCGACTACGAGCAGTACTTC. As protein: CASSRTSDYEQYF.